This TCR beta chain was documented in a study of radiation and T cells in renal cell carcinoma. Clones were read by immunoSEQ multiplex PCR, and TCRdb kept only the in-frame ones, dropping some. The repertoire consists of 100,000 to 150,000 clones, with more than 70% occurring once and the leading ten covering about 5%. Time point reported: blood 2 weeks post-SBRT. Documented treatment: 15 Gy SBRT to primary tumor, nephrectomy 4 weeks later. The germline CDR1 and CDR2 sequences are LGHNA and YSLEER. The CDR3 sequence is 15 residues long. The V segment lost 1 base and the J segment 5 bases; nucleotides outside the gene matches: 4.

The chain joins TRBV4-3 to TRBJ2-1; 8 nucleotides line up with TRBD2. Sequenced here: blood, sampled from a patient whose treatment included radiotherapy and nephrectomy. The sequence was collected from a woman in her sixties or seventies with renal cell carcinoma. The CDR3 is CASSQAGGPDNEQFF. The CDR3 coding sequence is TGCGCCAGCAGCCAAGCGGGGGGGCCTGACAATGAGCAGTTCTTC.